This entry describes one TCR beta chain. No antigen is known for it. Base qualities are not provided; no much larger clone lies one nucleotide away. The Qiagen DNeasy Blood and Tissue Kit was used to extract total genomic DNA from the purified CD4+ T cells. The TCRbeta CDR3 region, defined according to IMGT, was amplified and sequenced using immunoSEQ immunosequencing protocols. In the source study's methods: Preprocessing of raw sequence data for PCR and sequencing error correction was performed by the immunoSEQ service. The sequence data were loaded into the immunoSEQ Analyzer and then analyzed further using VDJtools v1.0.7. The paired Wilcoxon signed-rank test was used to test for differences between patients and controls. TCRdb holds this immuneACCESS table with in-frame rearrangements only. Some clones are missing; in checked studies, unresolved V genes explain under half, and the rest has no known cause. Clone size and the V and J calls come from that table; the DNA yielded D and trimming. The sample data list tens of thousands of clones, and just under 90% of these were observed just once. Of the sample, approximately 0.43% falls within the top ten clones.

For sex, age, current smoking status and body mass index, every depressed patient had a pairwise-matched non-depressed control. Every participant was of European descent. Controls scored 5 or less on the Quick Inventory of Depressive Symptoms-Self Report and had no mood disorder, either currently or at any point in their lifetime. Major medical conditions, Axis I/II comorbidities, regular medication or illicit drug use, and drinking over 100 g alcohol weekly were applied as exclusion criteria for all participants. Approximately 30 ml of peripheral blood was collected into EDTA tubes from each participant. Thawed PBMCs underwent magnetic negative selection with the BD IMag Human CD4 T Lymphocyte Enrichment Set to purify CD4+ T cells. A purity of roughly 96% was typically achieved with the CD4+ enrichment method, as confirmed by flow cytometry. A subgroup of a few case-control pairs, chosen blind to chemokine receptor expression and flow-cytometric repertoire skewing results, underwent TCRbeta sequencing. Every blood sample was taken in the morning at 8:00 a.m., and Ficoll-Hypaque gradient centrifugation was used to isolate PBMCs. Until being assayed, PBMCs were kept in liquid nitrogen after cryopreservation by gradual cooling to -80 degrees C.

The data derive from a study of untreated major depressive disorder (dated by TCRdb to the late 2010s). Study-level background: This cross-sectional case-control study compared T cell phenotype and TCR repertoire between antidepressant-free major depressive disorder patients and individually matched non-depressed controls. Differences in Vbeta 5.1, Vbeta 11 and Vbeta 22 usage observed by flow cytometry in the whole cohort were followed up by sequencing.

Here is what the overall study found, with its caveats: In CD4+ T cells, sequencing confirmed that depressed patients used TRBV05-01 (Vbeta 5.1) more than controls did, with a one-tailed test giving p = 0.040. In the sequencing data, TRBV25-01 and TRBV02-01 usage matched the flow-cytometry pattern without reaching statistical significance. For the sequencing comparisons, one-tailed planned tests were applied to only three Vbeta families that had been selected in advance. In every sequenced subject, the top five TRBV05-01 clones were all identified as private clones. Because of strict matching and exclusion criteria, the study sample was comparatively small, which limits how generalizable the findings are.

Including the terminal cysteine and phenylalanine, the CDR3 comprises 15 residues. Kept here is only the CDR3 DNA, which spans 45 bases and is read in frame from base 1. CDR1 and CDR2 are read off the germline V gene as SGHAT and FQNNGV. Relative to germline, V is missing 4 bases and J is missing 5 bases, with 9 bases of the junction outside any gene match. Sequencing was performed on CD4+ T cells from PBMCs. This sequence originates from a woman aged 40 to 50 in good health. Here the chain combines TRBV11-2 and TRBJ2-7; 9 nucleotides in the junction match TRBD2. In nucleotide form, the sequence is TGTGCCAGCAGCTCCCCTGAGCGGGAGGTGAACGAGCAGTACTTC. It encodes CASSSPEREVNEQYF.